These 8 T cell receptor beta chains originate from one sample sequenced in a study of shared clonotypes between healthy human individuals. TCRdb keeps only in-frame clones here, not all; method: immunoSEQ multiplex PCR. The data show some 500,000 clones, over 60% seen once. Sequencing was carried out using PBMCs. The receptors were sampled from a woman aged 40 to 49 in good health. Some clones in this sample may be carry-over from other donors' samples.

In its sample, this clone was seen a few times. For the CDR3, the DNA is TGCGCCAGCAGCCAAGGGGTGGATACGCAGTATTTT. Amino acids: CASSQGVDTQYF. The chain has TRBV4-1 and TRBJ2-3; no clear D. The CDR3 has 12 amino acids. V shed 1 base and J shed 6 bases, with 5 bases lying between them. In germline, CDR1 is MGHRA, CDR2 YSYEKL.

This clone was detected only a few times. The rearrangement joins TRBV30 to TRBJ2-3; no definite D call. CDR3 size: 12 residues. Trimming cost V 1 base and J 4 bases, with 6 bases left between them. Germline CDR1 and CDR2: GTSNPN and SVGIG (reference sequence). This CDR3 is CAWSGAADTQYF. The CDR3 DNA is TGTGCCTGGAGTGGCGCGGCAGATACGCAGTATTTT.

This clone has only a few counts. This chain uses TRBV9 with TRBJ2-1; D not certain. CDR1 SGDLS and CDR2 YYNGEE come from the germline V gene. The V end lost 3 bases, the J end lost 8 bases, and 18 bases lay between the germline ends. The length of the CDR3 is 15 residues. CDR3 DNA sequence: TGTGCCAGCAGCGCAACCCCGTACATCGGAGATGAGCAGTTCTTC. It encodes CASSATPYIGDEQFF.

The chain carries TRBV6-6 and TRBJ2-1; 11 bases fit TRBD2. Trimming took 7 bases from V and 14 from J; bases not matched to a gene: 7. The CDR3 extends over 12 amino acids. Germline values: CDR1 MNHNY, CDR2 SVGAGI (reference sequence). The CDR3 spells CASTYTSGREFF. In DNA form, the CDR3 reads TGTGCCAGCACCTATACTAGCGGGAGAGAGTTCTTC.

V is TRBV6-5 and J is TRBJ2-1; D is perhaps TRBD1 (6 bases). Per the germline V gene, CDR1 is MNHEY and CDR2 is SVGAGI. CDR3 length: 15 residues. Trimming took 5 bases from V and 0 from J, leaving 11 bases between them. CDR3 in amino acids: CASSTGHSSYNEQFF. In DNA, the CDR3 is TGTGCCAGCAGTACGGGACATAGCTCCTACAATGAGCAGTTCTTC.

Note on this clone: One base separates it from a far larger clone, so it is likely a read error. The same CDR3 also results from other DNA sequences found in this sample. The rearrangement joins TRBV7-9 to TRBJ1-1, with 7 bases matching TRBD1. The germline gives CDR1 SEHNR, CDR2 FQNEAQ (reference sequence). The CDR3 loop spans 12 amino acids. The CDR3 sequence is CASSDRAAEAFF. CDR3 DNA: TGTGCTAGCAGCGACAGGGCGGCTGAAGCTTTCTTT.

As for this clone: A single base is all that separates this from a far larger clone, so a read error is likely. The sample holds other DNA sequences that translate to the same CDR3. This chain uses TRBV9 with TRBJ1-4; possible D gene TRBD1, 5 bases. CDR3 length: 15 amino acids. Germline V CDR1 and CDR2: SGDLS, YYNGEE. CDR3 nucleotide sequence: TGTGCCAGCAGCGTATACGGGGCAACTAACGAAAAACTGTTTTTT. Its protein product is CASSVYGATNEKLFF. Complete variable domain (other parts from reference TRBV9 and TRBJ1-4): DSGVTQTPKHLITATGQRVTLRCSPRSGDLSVYWYQQSLDQGLQFLIQYYNGEERAKGNILERFSAQQFPDLHSELNLSSLELGDSALYFCASSVYGATNEKLFFGSGTQLSVL.

This clone occurred a few times. V and J are TRBV18 and TRBJ1-1, with 8 bases aligning to TRBD1. Germline CDR1 reads KGHSH; CDR2 reads LQKENI. J lost 2 bases, V lost 4 bases, and 9 bases had no gene match. The CDR3 has 16 residues. The CDR3: CASSQGSRGLNTEAFF. Here the CDR3 DNA reads TGTGCCAGCTCACAGGGTAGCAGGGGGCTTAACACTGAAGCTTTCTTT.